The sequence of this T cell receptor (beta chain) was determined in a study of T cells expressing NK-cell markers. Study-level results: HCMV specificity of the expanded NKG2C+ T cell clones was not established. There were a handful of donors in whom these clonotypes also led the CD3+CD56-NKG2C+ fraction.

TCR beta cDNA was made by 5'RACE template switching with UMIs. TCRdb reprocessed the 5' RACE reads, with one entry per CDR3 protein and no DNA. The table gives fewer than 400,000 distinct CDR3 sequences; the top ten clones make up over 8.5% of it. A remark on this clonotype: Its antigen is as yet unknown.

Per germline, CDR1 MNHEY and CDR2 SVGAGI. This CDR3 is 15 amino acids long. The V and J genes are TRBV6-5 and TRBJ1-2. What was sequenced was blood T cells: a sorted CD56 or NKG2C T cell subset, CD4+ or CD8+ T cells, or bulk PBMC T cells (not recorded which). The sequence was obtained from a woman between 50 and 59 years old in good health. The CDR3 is CASSLSRGFNYGYTF.